Sequencing of this T cell receptor beta chain was carried out in a study of cytomegalovirus exposure and HLA in healthy donors. Germline loops: CDR1 SEHNR, CDR2 FQNEAQ (reference sequence). V gave up 1 base and J gave up 4 bases, with 10 bases separating them. CDR3 length: 14 residues. The study ran its PCR with 60 Vbeta and 13 Jbeta primers. Method: immunoSEQ multiplex PCR; TCRdb's copy keeps in-frame clones and lacks some. Among 95,000 or so clones, over 70% were seen once, and the ten largest hold 4.5% to 5.5%. This clonotype was sampled from a woman in her thirties or forties in good health and CMV-seronegative. Sequencing was done on a sample of PBMCs. The chain has TRBV7-9 and TRBJ1-2; D is ambiguous. This chain's CDR3 is CASSLGSAAYGYTF. CDR3 DNA: TGTGCCAGCAGCTTAGGCAGTGCCGCCTATGGCTACACCTTC.